One T cell receptor beta chain is described in this entry. In the original analysis: Reference gene primer amplification gave estimated nucleated cell counts. Assay: immunoSEQ multiplex PCR; the TCRdb copy retains only in-frame clones and omits some. V and J calls and clone size are copied from that table; D and trimming were computed from the DNA. The sample shows 51,000 or so clones, roughly nine tenths of them seen only once. Germline V CDR1 and CDR2: MDHEN, SYDVKM. There are 13 residues in the CDR3. Trimming shortened V by 6 bases and J by 0 bases, and 8 bases separated the two germline ends. The sample comes from a study of blood T cell repertoires in COVID-19. About the study: Italy, Spain and the United States were the sources of the convalescent and acute COVID-19 samples. The analysed material was cDNA or gDNA that came from T cells, B-cell-depleted T cells, or PBMCs.

This rearrangement joins TRBV28 to TRBJ2-5; TRBD1 is a possible D gene (5 bases). The origin of this receptor is a man aged 80 or over with active or convalescent COVID-19. The material sequenced was peripheral blood. CDR3 bases: TGTGCCAGCAGCCGACAGAACCAAGAGACCCAGTACTTC. Encoded protein: CASSRQNQETQYF.